The 20 T cell receptor beta chains given below trace back to one sample, sequenced in a study of T cell repertoires in cytomegalovirus infection. MiXCR was run by TCRdb on the reads, yielding one entry per CDR3 protein. Of approximately 630,000 distinct CDR3 sequences detected, roughly 26% appear once; the ten largest clones hold around 7.6%. Sequencing was performed on CD8+ T cells from PBMCs. The receptors were sampled from a human donor in good health (CMV status not recorded). Some clones in this sample may be carry-over from other donors' samples.

The J gene is TRBJ2-1, the V gene TRBV5-5, with 9 bases aligning to TRBD1. V lost 9 bases and J lost 7; bases outside the gene matches: 5. This CDR3 contains 12 residues. Germline V gene sequence: CDR1 SGHKS, CDR2 YYEKEE (reference sequence). Written as DNA, the CDR3 is TGTGCCACGGGACAGGGTGAAAATGAGCAGTTCTTC. Protein sequence: CATGQGENEQFF.

This clonotype came up a few times. The chain couples TRBV14 to TRBJ2-5; 7 bases line up with TRBD2. Germline CDR1 is SGHDN and CDR2 is FVKESK. The CDR3 runs 16 residues. V lost 1 base, J lost 0 bases, and 5 bases stayed unmatched. The CDR3 is CASSQAERGDQETQYF. The CDR3 DNA reads TGTGCCAGCAGCCAAGCGGAACGGGGGGACCAAGAGACCCAGTACTTC.

The CDR3 nucleotides read TGTGCCAGCAGTTACTCGAGCCTCCTTAATGAAAAACTGTTTTTT. Translating gives CASSYSSLLNEKLFF. This chain uses TRBV6-2 or TRBV6-3 with TRBJ1-4; D call uncertain. The CDR3 contains 15 residues. CDR1 and CDR2 (germline): MNHEY, SVGEGT. V was trimmed by 0 bases and J by 4 bases, leaving 9 bases between them.

The chain uses TRBV6-7 and TRBJ2-7; 10 positions agree with TRBD1. TRBV6-7 counts as an open reading frame of uncertain function. The length of the CDR3 is 20 residues. V lost 5 bases to trimming and J lost 1 base; unmatched junction nucleotides: 20. CDR3 residues: CASSPRQGANQNIPSYEQYF. As DNA, the CDR3 is TGTGCCAGCAGTCCGCGACAGGGGGCCAACCAAAACATACCTTCCTACGAGCAGTACTTC.

The chain carries TRBV28 and TRBJ1-5; 7 bases agree with TRBD1. Germline loops: CDR1 MDHEN, CDR2 SYDVKM. J gave up 0 bases and V 9 bases, and 11 bases lay outside the gene matches. The CDR3 runs 16 residues. As DNA, the CDR3 is TGTGCCAGTTCGACAGGGCCAGCTTATAGCAATCAGCCCCAGCATTTT. Amino acids: CASSTGPAYSNQPQHF.

This rearrangement joins TRBV7-9 to TRBJ2-1, with D hard to call. Looked up from germline, CDR1 is SEHNR and CDR2 is FQNEAQ (reference sequence). CDR3 size: 14 residues. V was shortened by 10 bases and J by 4 bases, with 17 bases between the two germline ends. The CDR3 region is CAILDPLGYNEQFF. The CDR3 nucleotides read TGTGCCATCCTTGACCCCCTGGGGTACAATGAGCAGTTCTTC.

This clonotype has just one count. This chain joins TRBV7-3 and TRBJ2-3, with 9 bases that match TRBD1. Trimming took 6 bases from V and 5 from J; bases not matched to a gene: 12. The CDR3 sequence is 16 residues long. CDR1 and CDR2 (germline): SGHTA, FQGTGA. The CDR3 DNA reads TGTGCCAGCAGGCCTACAGGGGGCCCTTTCATAGATACGCAGTATTTT. Residues: CASRPTGGPFIDTQYF.

The V gene is TRBV29-1, the J gene TRBJ2-2; D is uncertain. Trimming cost V 2 bases and J 2 bases, with 12 bases left between them. The CDR3 spans 15 residues. CDR1 is SQVTM, CDR2 ANQGSEA, per germline. This chain's CDR3 is CSVENPSLNTGELFF. For the CDR3, the DNA is TGCAGCGTTGAAAACCCATCCCTTAACACCGGGGAGCTGTTTTTT.

J is TRBJ2-5 and V is TRBV4-1, with a weak D call TRBD2 (6 bases). This CDR3 contains 17 residues. CDR1 and CDR2 (germline): MGHRA, YSYEKL. Deletions cut 5 bases from V and 5 bases from J, with 24 bases between. CDR3 bases: TGCGCCAGCAGCGGAGACCCCTTGGGACTGGCGGGGGAGACCCAGTACTTC. It is translated as CASSGDPLGLAGETQYF.

This clonotype came up a few times. The rearrangement uses TRBV4-1 and TRBJ2-2; 9 bases match TRBD2. The V and J ends lost 5 bases and 7 bases, in that order; junction bases with no gene match: 8. Germline CDR1 MGHRA, CDR2 YSYEKL. The CDR3 loop spans 15 amino acids. The CDR3 DNA reads TGCGCCAGCAGCTTCCAGCGGGGGGTCAACGGGGAGCTGTTTTTT. Its protein product is CASSFQRGVNGELFF.

The V and J genes are TRBV12-3 or TRBV12-4 and TRBJ2-5, with D perhaps TRBD1 (6 bases). This CDR3 is built from 14 residues. V lost 2 bases and J lost 1, with 8 bases in between. The CDR3 region has the DNA TGTGCCAGCAGTTTACAGGGGACCCAAGAGACCCAGTACTTC. This encodes CASSLQGTQETQYF.

This clonotype was detected a few times. The V call is TRBV2, the J call TRBJ1-4; TRBD1 agrees at 9 bases. V trimming: 5 bases; J trimming: 8 bases; junction bases outside the gene matches: 21. Germline V CDR1 and CDR2: SNHLY, FYNNEI. The CDR3 spans 19 residues. This chain's CDR3 is CASSYAGDFQTGGYEKLFF. The CDR3 DNA sequence: TGTGCCAGCAGTTACGCCGGTGACTTTCAGACAGGGGGTTACGAAAAACTGTTTTTT.

The chain is built from TRBV28 and TRBJ2-1; a possible D gene is TRBD1 (6 bases). Germline V CDR1 and CDR2: MDHEN, SYDVKM. CDR3 length: 15 residues. Trimming stripped 3 bases from V and 2 bases from J, with 11 bases between. The CDR3 sequence is CASSFHRVTYNEQFF. The CDR3 DNA is TGTGCCAGCAGTTTCCACAGGGTGACCTACAATGAGCAGTTCTTC.

V and J are TRBV27 and TRBJ2-1; D possibly corresponds to TRBD1 (7 bases). V was clipped by 0 bases and J by 0 bases, with 18 bases between them. CDR1 and CDR2 (germline): MNHEY, SMNVEV (reference sequence). This CDR3 contains 19 residues. DNA of the CDR3: TGTGCCAGCAGTTTATCGCAACAGGGGATCGGGAGCTCCTACAATGAGCAGTTCTTC. This translates into CASSLSQQGIGSSYNEQFF.

The V gene is TRBV27, the J gene TRBJ2-1; D gene uncertain. Trimming removed 0 bases from V and 0 bases from J, with 6 bases in between. The CDR3 is made up of 15 amino acids. Germline loops: CDR1 MNHEY, CDR2 SMNVEV (reference sequence). The CDR3 here is CASSLSGFSYNEQFF. As DNA, the CDR3 is TGTGCCAGCAGTTTATCGGGCTTCTCCTACAATGAGCAGTTCTTC.

This clonotype was detected only a few times. The chain links TRBV28 to TRBJ2-1; 10 bases match TRBD2. The V gene's germline CDR1 is MDHEN and CDR2 SYDVKM. With 6 bases clipped from V and 4 bases from J, the junction kept 6 bases outside the gene matches. The CDR3 covers 15 residues. The CDR3 region has the DNA TGTGCCAGCAGGAGAGCGGGGGGGGATTACAATGAGCAGTTCTTC. This translates into CASRRAGGDYNEQFF. The full variable domain, its missing parts supplied by reference TRBV28 and TRBJ2-1, is DVKVTQSSRYLVKRTGEKVFLECVQDMDHENMFWYRQDPGLGLRLIYFSYDVKMKEKGDIPEGYSVSREKKERFSLILESASTNQTSMYLCASRRAGGDYNEQFFGPGTRLTVL.

The chain couples TRBV7-9 to TRBJ2-2; D is perhaps TRBD1 (6 bases). Germline V gives CDR1 SEHNR, CDR2 FQNEAQ (reference sequence). Trimming pared 1 base from V and 4 bases from J, leaving 13 bases between. This CDR3 is built from 16 residues. This CDR3 is CASSLGTGIRTGELFF. The CDR3 DNA is TGTGCCAGCAGCTTAGGCACAGGGATTCGCACCGGGGAGCTGTTTTTT.

Only a few counts were recorded for this clonotype. The rearrangement links TRBV7-9 to TRBJ1-4; 8 bases line up with TRBD1. Germline V lookup: CDR1 SEHNR, CDR2 FQNEAQ (reference sequence). Trimming at V came to 3 bases and at J to 7 bases, leaving 7 bases not matched to a gene. The CDR3 runs 15 residues. CDR3 amino acids: CASSLVGQGPEKLFF. In nucleotides, the CDR3 is TGTGCCAGCAGCTTGGTAGGACAGGGTCCTGAAAAACTGTTTTTT.

The genes are TRBV5-5 and TRBJ2-7; D gene unclear. The V end lost 0 bases, the J end lost 1 base, and 11 bases lay between the germline ends. This CDR3 comprises 15 residues. CDR1 is SGHKS, CDR2 YYEKEE, per germline (reference sequence). CDR3 loop: CASSLDPVGSYEQYV. CDR3 DNA sequence: TGTGCCAGCAGCTTGGATCCCGTAGGGTCCTACGAGCAGTACGTC.

In its sample, this clonotype was seen many times. The chain uses TRBV7-9 and TRBJ2-1; D tentatively fits TRBD1 or TRBD2 (6 bases each). The CDR3 is 14 residues long. V was clipped by 5 bases and J by 8 bases, with 16 bases between them. Germline V lookup: CDR1 SEHNR, CDR2 FQNEAQ (reference sequence). CDR3 region: CASSPEGGADEQFF. CDR3 nucleotide sequence: TGTGCCAGCAGCCCGGAGGGGGGCGCGGATGAGCAGTTCTTC.